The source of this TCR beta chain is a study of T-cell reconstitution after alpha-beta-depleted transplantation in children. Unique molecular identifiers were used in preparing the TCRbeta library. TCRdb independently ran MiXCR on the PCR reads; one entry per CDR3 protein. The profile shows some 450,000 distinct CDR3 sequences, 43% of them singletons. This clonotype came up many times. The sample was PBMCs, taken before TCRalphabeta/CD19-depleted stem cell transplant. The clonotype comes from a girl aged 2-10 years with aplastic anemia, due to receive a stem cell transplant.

CDR3 in DNA: TGCAGTGCTAGAATCCACGGACGGGGGCTAGACAATGAGCAGTTCTTC. Its translation is CSARIHGRGLDNEQFF. This sequence joins TRBV20-1 and TRBJ2-1; D possibly matches TRBD1 or TRBD2 (6 bases each). The CDR3 runs to 16 residues. The V end was cut by 2 bases, the J end by 5 bases, with 19 bases between. The germline gives CDR1 DFQATT, CDR2 SNEGSKA (reference sequence).